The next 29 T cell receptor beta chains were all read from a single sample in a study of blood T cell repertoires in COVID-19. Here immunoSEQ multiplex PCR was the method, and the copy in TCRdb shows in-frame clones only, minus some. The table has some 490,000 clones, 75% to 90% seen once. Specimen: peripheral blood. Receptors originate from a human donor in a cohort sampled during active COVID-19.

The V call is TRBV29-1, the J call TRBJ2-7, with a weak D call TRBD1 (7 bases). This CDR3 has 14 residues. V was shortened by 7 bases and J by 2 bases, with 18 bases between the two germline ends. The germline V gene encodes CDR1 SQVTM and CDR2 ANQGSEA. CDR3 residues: CSAQGGLSPYEQYF. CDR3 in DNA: TGCAGCGCTCAGGGGGGACTGTCCCCCTACGAGCAGTACTTC.

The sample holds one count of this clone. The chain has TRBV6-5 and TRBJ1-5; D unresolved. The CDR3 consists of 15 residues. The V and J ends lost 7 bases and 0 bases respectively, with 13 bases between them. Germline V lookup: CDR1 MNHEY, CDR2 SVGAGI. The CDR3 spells CASTTLAGSNQPQHF. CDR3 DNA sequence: TGTGCCAGCACCACCTTGGCAGGTAGCAATCAGCCCCAGCATTTT.

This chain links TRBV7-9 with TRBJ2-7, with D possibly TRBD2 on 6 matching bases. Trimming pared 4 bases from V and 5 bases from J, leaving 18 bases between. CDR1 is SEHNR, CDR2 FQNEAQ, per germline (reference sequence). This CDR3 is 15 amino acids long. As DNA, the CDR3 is TGTGCCAGCAGCTCGCCCAGTCTAGCGCACGACGAGCAGTACTTC. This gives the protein CASSSPSLAHDEQYF.

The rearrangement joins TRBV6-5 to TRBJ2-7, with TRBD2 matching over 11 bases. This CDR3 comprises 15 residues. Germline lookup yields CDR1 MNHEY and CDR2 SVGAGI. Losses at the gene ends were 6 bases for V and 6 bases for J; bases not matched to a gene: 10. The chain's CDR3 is CASSPTSGSSSEQYF. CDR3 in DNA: TGTGCCAGCAGCCCCACTAGCGGGAGTTCTAGCGAGCAGTACTTC.

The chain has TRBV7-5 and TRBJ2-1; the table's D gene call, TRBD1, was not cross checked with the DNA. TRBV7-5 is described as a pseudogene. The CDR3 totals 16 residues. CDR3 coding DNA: TGTGCCAGAAGCTTATTGACAGCCAGCTCCTACAATGAGCAGTTCTTC. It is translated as CARSLLTASSYNEQFF.

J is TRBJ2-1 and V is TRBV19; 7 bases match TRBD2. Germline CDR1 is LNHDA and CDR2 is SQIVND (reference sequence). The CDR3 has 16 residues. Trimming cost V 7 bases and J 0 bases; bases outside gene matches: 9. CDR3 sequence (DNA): TGTGCCAGTAACCCTAGCGGTTATAGCTCCTACAATGAGCAGTTCTTC. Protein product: CASNPSGYSSYNEQFF.

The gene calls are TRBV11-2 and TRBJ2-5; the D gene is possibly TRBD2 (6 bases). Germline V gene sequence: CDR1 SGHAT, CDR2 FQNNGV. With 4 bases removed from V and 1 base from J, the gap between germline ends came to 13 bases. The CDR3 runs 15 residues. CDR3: CASSYPGLRQETQYF. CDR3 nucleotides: TGTGCCAGCAGCTATCCGGGACTGCGCCAAGAGACCCAGTACTTC.

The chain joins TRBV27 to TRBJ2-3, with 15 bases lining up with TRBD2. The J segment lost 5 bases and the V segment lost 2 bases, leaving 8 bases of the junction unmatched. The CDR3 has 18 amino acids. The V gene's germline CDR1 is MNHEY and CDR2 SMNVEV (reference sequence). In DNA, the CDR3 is TGTGCCAGCAGTTTACTTCTCGGACTAGCGGGAGGGCAAGATACGCAGTATTTT. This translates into CASSLLLGLAGGQDTQYF.

The CDR3 loop is CSVEDHTGGIKNIQYF. DNA of the CDR3: TGCAGCGTTGAAGATCACACAGGGGGAATCAAAAACATTCAGTACTTC. The chain uses TRBV29-1 and TRBJ2-4; TRBD1 agrees at 8 bases. The junction had 7 bases not matched to a gene; V was cut back by 0 bases and J by 3 bases. This CDR3 has 16 amino acids. Germline V gene lookup returns CDR1 SQVTM and CDR2 ANQGSEA.

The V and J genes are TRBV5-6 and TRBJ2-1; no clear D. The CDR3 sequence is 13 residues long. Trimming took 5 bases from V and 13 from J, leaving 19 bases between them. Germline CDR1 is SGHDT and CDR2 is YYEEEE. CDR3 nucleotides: TGTGCCAGCAGTAAACGAGGATCGACCATACAGTTCTTC. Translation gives CASSKRGSTIQFF.

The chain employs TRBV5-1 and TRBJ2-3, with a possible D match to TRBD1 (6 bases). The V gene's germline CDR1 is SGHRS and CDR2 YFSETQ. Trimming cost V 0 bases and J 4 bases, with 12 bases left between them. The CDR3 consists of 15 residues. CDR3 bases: TGCGCCAGCAGCTTGGGGCAGGGGAATTCAGATACGCAGTATTTT. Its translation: CASSLGQGNSDTQYF.

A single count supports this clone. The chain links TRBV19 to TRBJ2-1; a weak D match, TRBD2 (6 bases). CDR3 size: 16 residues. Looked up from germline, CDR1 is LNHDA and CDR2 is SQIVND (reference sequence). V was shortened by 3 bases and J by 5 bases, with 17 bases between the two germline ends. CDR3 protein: CASSIWGKGGNNEQFF. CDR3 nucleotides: TGTGCCAGTAGTATTTGGGGGAAGGGCGGGAACAATGAGCAGTTCTTC. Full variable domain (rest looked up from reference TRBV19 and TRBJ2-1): DGGITQSPKYLFRKEGQNVTLSCEQNLNHDAMYWYRQDPGQGLRLIYYSQIVNDFQKGDIAEGYSVSREKKESFPLTVTSAQKNPTAFYLCASSIWGKGGNNEQFFGPGTRLTVL.

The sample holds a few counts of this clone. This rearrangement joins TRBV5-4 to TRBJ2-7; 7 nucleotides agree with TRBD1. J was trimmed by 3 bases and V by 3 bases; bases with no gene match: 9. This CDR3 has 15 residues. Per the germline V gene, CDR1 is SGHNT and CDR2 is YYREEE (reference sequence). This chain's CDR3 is CASSSGTDSFYEQYF. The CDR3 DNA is TGTGCCAGCAGCTCCGGGACAGACTCTTTCTACGAGCAGTACTTC.

The CDR3 DNA sequence: TGTGCCAGCAGGTTAGAGTCCGAAGCTTTCTTT. It encodes CASRLESEAFF. The J gene is TRBJ1-1, the V gene TRBV6-5; no clear D gene. Trimming pared 6 bases from V and 8 bases from J, leaving 10 bases between. Per germline, CDR1 MNHEY and CDR2 SVGAGI. The CDR3 sequence is 11 residues long.

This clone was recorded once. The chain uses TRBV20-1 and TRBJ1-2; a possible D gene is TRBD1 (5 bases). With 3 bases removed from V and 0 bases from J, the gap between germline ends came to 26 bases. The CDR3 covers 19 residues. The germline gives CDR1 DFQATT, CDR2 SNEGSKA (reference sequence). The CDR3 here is CSASRPGRFGDLANYGYTF. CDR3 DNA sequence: TGCAGTGCTAGTCGGCCAGGGAGGTTCGGCGACCTAGCTAACTATGGCTACACCTTC.

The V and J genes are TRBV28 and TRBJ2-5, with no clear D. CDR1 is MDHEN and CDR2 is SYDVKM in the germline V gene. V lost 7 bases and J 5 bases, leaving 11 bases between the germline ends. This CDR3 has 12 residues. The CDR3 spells CASNLAGETQYF. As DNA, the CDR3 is TGTGCCAGCAACTTGGCCGGGGAGACCCAGTACTTC.

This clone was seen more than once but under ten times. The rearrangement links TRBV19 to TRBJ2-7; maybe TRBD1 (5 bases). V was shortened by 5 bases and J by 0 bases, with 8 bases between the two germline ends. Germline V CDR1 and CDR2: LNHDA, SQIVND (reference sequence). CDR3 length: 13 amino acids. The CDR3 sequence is CASSSTVSYEQYF. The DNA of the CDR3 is TGTGCCAGTAGTTCGACAGTCTCCTACGAGCAGTACTTC.

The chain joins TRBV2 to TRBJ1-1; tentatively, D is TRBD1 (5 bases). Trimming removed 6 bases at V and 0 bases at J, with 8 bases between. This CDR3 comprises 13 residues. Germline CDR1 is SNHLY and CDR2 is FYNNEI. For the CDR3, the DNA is TGTGCCAGCAGGGACAACATGAACACTGAAGCTTTCTTT. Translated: CASRDNMNTEAFF.

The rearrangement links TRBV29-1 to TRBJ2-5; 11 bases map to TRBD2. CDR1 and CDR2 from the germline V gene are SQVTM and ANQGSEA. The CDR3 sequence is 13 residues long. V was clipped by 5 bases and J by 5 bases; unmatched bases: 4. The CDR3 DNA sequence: TGCAGCGTTCTAGCGGGAGGTTTCGAGACCCAGTACTTC. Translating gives CSVLAGGFETQYF. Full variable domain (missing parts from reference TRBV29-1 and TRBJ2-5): SAVISQKPSRDICQRGTSLTIQCQVDSQVTMMFWYRQQPGQSLTLIATANQGSEATYESGFVIDKFPISRPNLTFSTLTVSNMSPEDSSIYLCSVLAGGFETQYFGPGTRLLVL.

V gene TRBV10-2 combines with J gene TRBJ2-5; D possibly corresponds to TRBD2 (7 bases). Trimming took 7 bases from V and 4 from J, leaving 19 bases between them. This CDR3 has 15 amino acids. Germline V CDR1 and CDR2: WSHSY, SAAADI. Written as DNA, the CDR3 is TGCGCCAGCATCATTCCCGAGGGGGGGGGAGAGACCCAGTACTTC. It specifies CASIIPEGGGETQYF.

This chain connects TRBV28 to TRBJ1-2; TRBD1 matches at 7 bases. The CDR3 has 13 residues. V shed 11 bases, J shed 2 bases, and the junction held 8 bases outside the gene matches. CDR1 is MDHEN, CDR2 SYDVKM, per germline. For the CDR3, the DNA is TGTGCCGTTCGGGACAGTCTCAACTATGGCTACACCTTC. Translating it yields CAVRDSLNYGYTF.

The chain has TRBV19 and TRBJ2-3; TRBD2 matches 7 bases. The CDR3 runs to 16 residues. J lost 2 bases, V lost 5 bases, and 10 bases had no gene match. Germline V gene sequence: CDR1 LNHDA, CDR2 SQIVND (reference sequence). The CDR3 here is CASSLYSSGNTDTQYF. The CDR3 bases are TGTGCCAGTAGTCTATATTCTAGCGGAAACACAGATACGCAGTATTTT. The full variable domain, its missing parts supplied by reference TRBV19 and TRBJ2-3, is DGGITQSPKYLFRKEGQNVTLSCEQNLNHDAMYWYRQDPGQGLRLIYYSQIVNDFQKGDIAEGYSVSREKKESFPLTVTSAQKNPTAFYLCASSLYSSGNTDTQYFGPGTRLTVL.

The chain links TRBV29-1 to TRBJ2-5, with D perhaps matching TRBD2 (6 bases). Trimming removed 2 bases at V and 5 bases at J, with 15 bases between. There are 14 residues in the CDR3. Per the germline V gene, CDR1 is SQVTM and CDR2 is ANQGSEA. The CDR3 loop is CSVEMEGGVETQYF. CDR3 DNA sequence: TGCAGCGTTGAAATGGAGGGTGGCGTCGAGACCCAGTACTTC.

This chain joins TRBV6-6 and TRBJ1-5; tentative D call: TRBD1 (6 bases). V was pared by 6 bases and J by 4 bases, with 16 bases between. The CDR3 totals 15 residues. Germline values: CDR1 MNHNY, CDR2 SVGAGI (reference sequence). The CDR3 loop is CASRDSSKGNQPQHF. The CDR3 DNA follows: TGTGCCAGCAGGGACAGTTCGAAGGGGAATCAGCCCCAGCATTTT.

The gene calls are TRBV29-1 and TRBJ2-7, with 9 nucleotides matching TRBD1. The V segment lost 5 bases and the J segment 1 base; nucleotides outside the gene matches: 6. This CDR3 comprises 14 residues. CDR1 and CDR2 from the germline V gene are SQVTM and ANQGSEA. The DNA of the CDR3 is TGCAGCGTTCTTTCGGACAGGGGATCCTACGAGCAGTACTTC. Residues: CSVLSDRGSYEQYF.

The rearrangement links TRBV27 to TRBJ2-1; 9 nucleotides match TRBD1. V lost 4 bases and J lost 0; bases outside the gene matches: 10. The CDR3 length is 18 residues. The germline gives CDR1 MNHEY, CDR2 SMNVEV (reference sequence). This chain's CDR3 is CASSSQGASPSSYNEQFF. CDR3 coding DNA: TGTGCCAGCAGTTCACAGGGGGCTAGCCCTAGCTCCTACAATGAGCAGTTCTTC.

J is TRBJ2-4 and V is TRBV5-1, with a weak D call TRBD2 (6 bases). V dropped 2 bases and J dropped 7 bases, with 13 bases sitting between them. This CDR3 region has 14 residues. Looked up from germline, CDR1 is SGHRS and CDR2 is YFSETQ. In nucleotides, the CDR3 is TGCGCCAGCAGCTTCGGGGACTTTGGTAACATTCAGTACTTC. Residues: CASSFGDFGNIQYF.

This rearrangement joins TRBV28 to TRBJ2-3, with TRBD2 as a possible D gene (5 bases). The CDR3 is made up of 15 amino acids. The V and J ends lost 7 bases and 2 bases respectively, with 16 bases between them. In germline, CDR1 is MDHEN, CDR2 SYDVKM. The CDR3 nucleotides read TGTGCCAGCACTAGGAGGAGGTCAAACACAGATACGCAGTATTTT. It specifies CASTRRRSNTDTQYF.

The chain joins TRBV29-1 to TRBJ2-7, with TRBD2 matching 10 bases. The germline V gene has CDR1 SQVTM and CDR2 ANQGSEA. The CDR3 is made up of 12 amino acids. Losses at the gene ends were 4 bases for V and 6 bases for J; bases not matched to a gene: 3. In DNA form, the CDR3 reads TGCAGCGTTGGCGGGACTAGCGCCGAGCAGTACTTC. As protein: CSVGGTSAEQYF.